The rows below give T cell receptor beta chains drawn from one sample of a study of T cells after yellow fever vaccination. TCRdb re-called the 5' RACE reads with MiXCR, one entry per CDR3 protein. The table shows 200,000 to 300,000 distinct CDR3 sequences, with approximately 6.7% occurring only once. The sequencing used CD4+ T cells sorted from PBMCs, collected on the day of the yellow fever booster vaccination. The receptor set was obtained from a man aged 30-40 years who received the YFV17D yellow fever vaccine. Both conserved end residues are part of each CDR3. The D gene is left open where the match is weak. Clone size appears in some rows only: once, few, many, or a class for an expanded clone.

CDR3aa,CDR3nt,d_gene,abundance,v_gene,j_gene
CASSQRYWDGDTQYF,TGTGCCAGCAGCCAGCGATACTGGGATGGAGATACGCAGTATTTT,.,.,TRBV5-6,TRBJ2-3
CASSRGDTDTQYF,TGTGCCAGCAGCCGGGGGGACACAGATACGCAGTATTTT,.,few,TRBV14,TRBJ2-3
CASSSVSARTAGGTGELFF,TGTGCCAGCAGTTCAGTCTCGGCCAGGACAGCGGGTGGCACCGGGGAGCTGTTTTTT,.,many,TRBV6-5,TRBJ2-2
CASSEGLAGVETQYF,TGTGCCAGCAGTGAGGGACTAGCGGGAGTGGAGACCCAGTACTTC,TRBD2,.,TRBV25-1,TRBJ2-5
CASSYREGYGNTIYF,TGTGCCAGCAGTTACAGGGAAGGTTACGGAAACACCATATATTTT,.,many,TRBV6-5,TRBJ1-3
CASSHRTTGTGTIGQYF,TGTGCCAGCTCACACCGAACAACCGGGACAGGCACTATTGGGCAGTACTTC,TRBD1,many,TRBV18,TRBJ2-7
CASSPGARYNEQFF,TGTGCCAGCTCACCAGGGGCGAGGTACAATGAGCAGTTCTTC,.,few,TRBV18,TRBJ2-1
CASSVQAGNEQFF,TGTGCCAGCAGCGTACAGGCGGGTAATGAGCAGTTCTTC,.,.,TRBV7-2,TRBJ2-1
CASSQGGGTANEKLFF,TGTGCCAGCAGCCAGGGAGGAGGGACCGCTAATGAAAAACTGTTTTTT,.,many,TRBV12-3/TRBV12-4,TRBJ1-4
CASSLEGQGNQPQHF,TGTGCCAGCAGCTTGGAGGGACAGGGGAATCAGCCCCAGCATTTT,TRBD1,many,TRBV5-5,TRBJ1-5
CSASSITNEQFF,TGCAGTGCTAGTAGCATCACCAATGAGCAGTTCTTC,.,few,TRBV20-1,TRBJ2-1
CASSWGEGTGAYEQYF,TGTGCCAGCAGTTGGGGGGAGGGGACAGGGGCCTACGAGCAGTACTTC,TRBD1,few,TRBV12-3/TRBV12-4,TRBJ2-7
CASSSSGTGSDTQYF,TGTGCCAGCAGTTCCTCCGGGACAGGGTCCGATACGCAGTATTTT,TRBD1,.,TRBV12-3/TRBV12-4,TRBJ2-3
CAISTFQETQYF,TGTGCCATCTCAACATTCCAAGAGACCCAGTACTTC,.,.,TRBV18,TRBJ2-5
CASSSFQGDYGYTF,TGCGCCAGCAGCTCTTTCCAGGGGGACTATGGCTACACCTTC,TRBD1,.,TRBV5-1,TRBJ1-2
CASSPPASILAQYF,.,.,few,TRBV6-1,TRBJ2-5
CASSLSGLEQFF,TGTGCCAGCAGCTTAAGCGGACTGGAGCAGTTCTTC,.,few,TRBV5-6,TRBJ2-1
CSVVSGSGAQYF,TGCAGCGTTGTTAGCGGGAGTGGGGCGCAGTACTTC,TRBD2,few,TRBV29-1,TRBJ2-7
CSALQTGGPQHF,TGCAGTGCTCTACAAACAGGGGGGCCCCAGCATTTT,TRBD1,.,TRBV20-1,TRBJ1-5
CSAVVADSSSSYNEQFF,TGCAGTGCCGTAGTAGCGGACTCCTCCAGCTCCTACAATGAGCAGTTCTTC,.,.,TRBV20-1,TRBJ2-1
CASSVSSYEQYF,TGTGCCAGCAGCGTATCCTCCTACGAGCAGTACTTC,.,few,TRBV6-1,TRBJ2-7
CSAYPKTGSDNGYTF,TGCAGTGCCTACCCGAAGACAGGGTCGGATAATGGCTACACCTTC,TRBD1,few,TRBV20-1,TRBJ1-2
CASSPGEAENIQYF,TGTGCCAGCAGCCCCGGTGAAGCGGAGAACATTCAGTACTTC,.,many,TRBV11-2,TRBJ2-4
CSALAGGPRYEQYF,TGCAGTGCGCTAGCGGGAGGGCCGCGATACGAGCAGTACTTC,TRBD2,.,TRBV20-1,TRBJ2-7